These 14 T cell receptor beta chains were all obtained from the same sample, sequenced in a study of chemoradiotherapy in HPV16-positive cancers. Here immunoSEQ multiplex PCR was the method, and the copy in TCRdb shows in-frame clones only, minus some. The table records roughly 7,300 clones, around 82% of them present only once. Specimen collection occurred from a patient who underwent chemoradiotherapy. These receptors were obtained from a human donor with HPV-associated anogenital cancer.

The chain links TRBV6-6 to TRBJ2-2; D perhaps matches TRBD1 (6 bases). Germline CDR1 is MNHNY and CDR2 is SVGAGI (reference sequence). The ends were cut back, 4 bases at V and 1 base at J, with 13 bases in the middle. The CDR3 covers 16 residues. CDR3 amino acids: CASSFPGHMNTGELFF. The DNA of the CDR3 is TGTGCCAGCAGTTTCCCGGGACACATGAACACCGGGGAGCTGTTTTTT.

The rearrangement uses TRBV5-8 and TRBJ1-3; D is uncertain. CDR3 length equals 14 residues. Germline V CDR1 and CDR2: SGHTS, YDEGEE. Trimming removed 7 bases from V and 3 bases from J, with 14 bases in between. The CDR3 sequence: CASCILGDGNTIYF. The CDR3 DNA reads TGTGCCAGCTGCATTTTGGGTGATGGAAACACCATATATTTT.

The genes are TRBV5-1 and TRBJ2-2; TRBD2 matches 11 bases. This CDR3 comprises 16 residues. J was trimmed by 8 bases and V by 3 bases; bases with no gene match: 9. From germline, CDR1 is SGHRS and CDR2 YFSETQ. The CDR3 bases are TGCGCCAGCAGCTACCGACTAGCGGGACCTGGGGGGGAGCTGTTTTTT. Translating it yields CASSYRLAGPGGELFF.

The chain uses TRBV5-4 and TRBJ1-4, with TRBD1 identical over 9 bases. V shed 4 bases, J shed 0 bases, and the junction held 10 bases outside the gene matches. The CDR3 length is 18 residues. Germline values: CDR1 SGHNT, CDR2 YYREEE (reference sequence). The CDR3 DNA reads TGTGCCAGCAGCGGTGGACAGGGGACGCACTCAACTAATGAAAAACTGTTTTTT. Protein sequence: CASSGGQGTHSTNEKLFF.

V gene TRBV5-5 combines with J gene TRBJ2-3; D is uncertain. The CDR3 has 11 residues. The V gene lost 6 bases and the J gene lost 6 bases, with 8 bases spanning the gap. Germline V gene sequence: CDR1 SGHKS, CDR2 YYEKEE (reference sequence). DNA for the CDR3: TGTGCCAGCAACGAAGGCGATACGCAGTATTTT. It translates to CASNEGDTQYF.

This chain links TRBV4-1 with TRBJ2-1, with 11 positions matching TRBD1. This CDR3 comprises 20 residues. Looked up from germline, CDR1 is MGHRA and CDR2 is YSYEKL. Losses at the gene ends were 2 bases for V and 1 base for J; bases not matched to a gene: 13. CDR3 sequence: CASSQLNRDRGTWSYNEQFF. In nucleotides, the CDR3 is TGCGCCAGCAGCCAACTGAACCGGGACAGGGGGACTTGGTCCTACAATGAGCAGTTCTTC.

This CDR3 is CASSLGTGGETQYF. CDR3 nucleotides: TGCGCCAGCAGCTTAGGGACAGGGGGAGAGACCCAGTACTTC. The rearrangement links TRBV5-1 to TRBJ2-5; 11 bases align to TRBD1. The CDR3 consists of 14 residues. CDR1 and CDR2 from the germline V gene are SGHRS and YFSETQ. Trimming cost V 2 bases and J 4 bases; bases outside gene matches: 1.

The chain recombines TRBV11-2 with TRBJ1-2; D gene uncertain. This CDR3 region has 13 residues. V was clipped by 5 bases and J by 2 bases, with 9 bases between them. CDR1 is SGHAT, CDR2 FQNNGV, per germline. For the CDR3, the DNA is TGTGCCAGCAGCCCTAGTGCCAACTATGGCTACACCTTC. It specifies CASSPSANYGYTF. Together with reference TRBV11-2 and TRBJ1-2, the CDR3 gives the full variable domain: EAGVAQSPRYKIIEKRQSVAFWCNPISGHATLYWYQQILGQGPKLLIQFQNNGVVDDSQLPKDRFSAERLKGVDSTLKIQPAKLEDSAVYLCASSPSANYGYTFGSGTRLTVV.

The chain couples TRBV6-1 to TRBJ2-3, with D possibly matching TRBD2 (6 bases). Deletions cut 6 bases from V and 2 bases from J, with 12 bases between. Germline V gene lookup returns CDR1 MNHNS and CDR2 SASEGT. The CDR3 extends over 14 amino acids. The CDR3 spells CASRSGAHTDTQYF. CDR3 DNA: TGTGCCAGCAGGTCGGGAGCTCACACAGATACGCAGTATTTT.

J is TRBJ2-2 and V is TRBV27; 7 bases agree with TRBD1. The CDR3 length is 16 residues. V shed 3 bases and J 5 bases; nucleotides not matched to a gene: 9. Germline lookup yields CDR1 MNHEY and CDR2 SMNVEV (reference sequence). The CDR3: CASSFLGGAGTGELFF. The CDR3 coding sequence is TGTGCCAGCAGTTTCTTAGGGGGCGCAGGAACCGGGGAGCTGTTTTTT.

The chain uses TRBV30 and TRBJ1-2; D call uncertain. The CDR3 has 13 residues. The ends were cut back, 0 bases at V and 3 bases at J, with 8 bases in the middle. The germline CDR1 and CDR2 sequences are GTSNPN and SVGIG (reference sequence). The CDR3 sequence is CAWSVGGDYGYTF. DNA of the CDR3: TGTGCCTGGAGTGTAGGCGGGGACTATGGCTACACCTTC.

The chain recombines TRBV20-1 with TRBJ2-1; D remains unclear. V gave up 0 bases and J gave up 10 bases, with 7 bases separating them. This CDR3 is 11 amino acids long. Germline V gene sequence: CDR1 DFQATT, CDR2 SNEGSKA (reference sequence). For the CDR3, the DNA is TGCAGTGCTAGAGATACGAGAGAGCAGTTCTTC. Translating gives CSARDTREQFF.

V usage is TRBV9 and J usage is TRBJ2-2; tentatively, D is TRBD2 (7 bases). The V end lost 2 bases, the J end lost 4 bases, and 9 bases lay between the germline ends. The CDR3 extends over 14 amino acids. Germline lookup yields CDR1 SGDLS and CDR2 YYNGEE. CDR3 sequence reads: CASSVGGGTGELFF. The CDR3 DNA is TGTGCCAGCAGCGTGGGAGGGGGCACCGGGGAGCTGTTTTTT. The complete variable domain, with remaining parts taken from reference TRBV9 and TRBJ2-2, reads DSGVTQTPKHLITATGQRVTLRCSPRSGDLSVYWYQQSLDQGLQFLIQYYNGEERAKGNILERFSAQQFPDLHSELNLSSLELGDSALYFCASSVGGGTGELFFGEGSRLTVL.

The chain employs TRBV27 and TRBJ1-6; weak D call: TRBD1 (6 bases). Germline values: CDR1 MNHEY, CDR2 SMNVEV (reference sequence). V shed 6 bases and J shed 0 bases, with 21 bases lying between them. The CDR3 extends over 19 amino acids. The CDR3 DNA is TGTGCCAGCAGCCTCACCTCATTGGACAGACTCTCCTATAATTCACCCCTCCACTTT. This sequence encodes CASSLTSLDRLSYNSPLHF.